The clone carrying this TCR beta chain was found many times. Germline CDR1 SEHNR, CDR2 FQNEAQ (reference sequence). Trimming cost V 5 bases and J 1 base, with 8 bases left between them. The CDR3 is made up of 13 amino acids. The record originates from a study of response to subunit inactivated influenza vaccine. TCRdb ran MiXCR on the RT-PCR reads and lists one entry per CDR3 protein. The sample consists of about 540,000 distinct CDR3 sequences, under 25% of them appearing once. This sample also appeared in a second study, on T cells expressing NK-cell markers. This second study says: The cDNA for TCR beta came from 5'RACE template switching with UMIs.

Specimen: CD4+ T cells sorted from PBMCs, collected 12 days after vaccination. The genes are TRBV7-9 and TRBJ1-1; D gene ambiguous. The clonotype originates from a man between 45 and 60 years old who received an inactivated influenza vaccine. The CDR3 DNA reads TGTGCCAGCAGCGCCCAGGCGAACACTGAAGCTTTCTTT. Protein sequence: CASSAQANTEAFF.